This note documents a single T cell receptor beta chain sequence. The data originate from a study of blood T cell repertoires in COVID-19. As for the study in general: There were acute and convalescent COVID-19 samples, and they came from the United States, Italy and Spain. T cells, B-cell-depleted T cells, or PBMCs supplied cDNA or gDNA.

This CDR3 is built from 13 residues. Trimming took 5 bases from V and 13 from J; bases not matched to a gene: 6. In germline, CDR1 is KGHSH, CDR2 LQKENI. Study processing details: By means of reference gene primer amplification, nucleated cell counts were estimated. The method was immunoSEQ multiplex PCR; TCRdb's version includes in-frame clones alone and lacks a portion of them. For V, J and clone size, that table is used; D and trimming come from the DNA. The repertoire has roughly 250,000 clones, approximately 80% of them found once; the top ten carry roughly 4.6%. The chain combines TRBV18 with TRBJ2-4; 12 nucleotides agree with TRBD1. The clonotype was recovered from a woman of 80 years or more with active or convalescent COVID-19. Sequenced input: peripheral blood. The CDR3 DNA reads as TGTGCCAGCTCATCAGGGGGACAGGGGGCGCAGTACTTC. Protein product: CASSSGGQGAQYF.